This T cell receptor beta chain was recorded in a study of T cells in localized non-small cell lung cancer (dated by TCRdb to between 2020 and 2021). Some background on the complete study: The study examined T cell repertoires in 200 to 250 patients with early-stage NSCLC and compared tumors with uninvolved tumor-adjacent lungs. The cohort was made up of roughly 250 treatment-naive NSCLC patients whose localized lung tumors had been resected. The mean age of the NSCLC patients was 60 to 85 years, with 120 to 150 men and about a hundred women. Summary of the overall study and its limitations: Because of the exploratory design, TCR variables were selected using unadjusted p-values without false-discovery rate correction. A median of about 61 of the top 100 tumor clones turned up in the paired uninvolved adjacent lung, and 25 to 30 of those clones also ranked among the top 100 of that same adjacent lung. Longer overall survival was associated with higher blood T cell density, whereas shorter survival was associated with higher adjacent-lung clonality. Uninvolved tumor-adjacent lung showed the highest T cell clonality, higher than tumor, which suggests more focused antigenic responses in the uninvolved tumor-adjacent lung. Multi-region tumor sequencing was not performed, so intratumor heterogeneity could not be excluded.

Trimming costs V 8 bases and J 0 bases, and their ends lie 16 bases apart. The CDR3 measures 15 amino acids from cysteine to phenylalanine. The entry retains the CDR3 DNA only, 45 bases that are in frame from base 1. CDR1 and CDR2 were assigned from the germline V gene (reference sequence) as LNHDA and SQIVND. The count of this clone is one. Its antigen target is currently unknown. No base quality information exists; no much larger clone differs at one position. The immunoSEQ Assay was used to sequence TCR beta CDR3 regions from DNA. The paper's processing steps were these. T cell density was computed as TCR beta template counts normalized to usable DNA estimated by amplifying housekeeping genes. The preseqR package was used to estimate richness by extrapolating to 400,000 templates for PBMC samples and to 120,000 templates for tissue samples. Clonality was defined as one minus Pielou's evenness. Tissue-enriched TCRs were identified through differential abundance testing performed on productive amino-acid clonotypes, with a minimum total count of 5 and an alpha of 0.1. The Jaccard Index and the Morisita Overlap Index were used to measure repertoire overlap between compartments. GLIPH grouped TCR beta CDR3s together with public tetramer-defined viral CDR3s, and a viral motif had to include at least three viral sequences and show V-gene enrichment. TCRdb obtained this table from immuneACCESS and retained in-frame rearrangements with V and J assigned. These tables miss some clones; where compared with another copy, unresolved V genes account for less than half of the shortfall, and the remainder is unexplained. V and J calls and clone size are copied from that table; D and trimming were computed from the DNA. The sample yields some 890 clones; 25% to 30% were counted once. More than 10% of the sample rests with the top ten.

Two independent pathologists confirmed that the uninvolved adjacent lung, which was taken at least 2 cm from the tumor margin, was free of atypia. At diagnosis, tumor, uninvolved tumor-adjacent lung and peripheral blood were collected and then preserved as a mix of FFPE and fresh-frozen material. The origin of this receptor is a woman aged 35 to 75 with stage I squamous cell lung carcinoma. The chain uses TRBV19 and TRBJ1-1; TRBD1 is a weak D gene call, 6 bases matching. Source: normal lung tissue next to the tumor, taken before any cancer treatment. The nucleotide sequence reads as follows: TGTGCCAGTGGTAAACTACAGGGCCTGAACACTGAAGCTTTCTTT. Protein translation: CASGKLQGLNTEAFF.